Presented here are 9 T cell receptor beta chains from one specimen sequenced in a study of T cells in Graves' hyperthyroidism and ophthalmopathy. Amplified regions were TCR beta CDR3 sequences from RNA transcripts. RT-PCR in the first round (using the HTBI primer set) targeted the TCR CDR3. TCRdb passed the multiplex PCR reads through MiXCR, listing each CDR3 protein once. The table has a few hundred thousand distinct CDR3 sequences, around 23% seen once. The sequencing sample was made of blood. The receptor set was obtained from a woman aged 45-65 years with Graves' hyperthyroidism.

There are a few counts of this clonotype. The rearrangement joins TRBV16 to TRBJ2-1; 10 bases align to TRBD2. Germline V lookup: CDR1 KGHSY, CDR2 FQNENV. The CDR3 spans 17 residues. J gave up 8 bases and V 4 bases, and 14 bases lay outside the gene matches. The CDR3 is CASSLHRLAGVGDEQFF. In DNA form, the CDR3 reads TGTGCCAGCAGCCTTCATAGGCTAGCGGGAGTAGGTGATGAGCAGTTCTTC.

This clonotype came up a few times. This sequence joins TRBV5-1 and TRBJ2-7; TRBD2 matches at 7 bases. J lost 2 bases, V lost 0 bases, and 5 bases had no gene match. Germline values: CDR1 SGHRS, CDR2 YFSETQ. This CDR3 has 15 amino acids. CDR3 DNA: TGCGCCAGCAGCTTGGACGGCGGGGGAACCTACGAGCAGTACTTC. Its protein product is CASSLDGGGTYEQYF.

This clonotype has only one observation. The rearrangement joins TRBV29-1 to TRBJ2-7; TRBD2 matches at 8 bases. The CDR3 spans 13 residues. The junction had 11 bases not matched to a gene; V was cut back by 7 bases and J by 6 bases. Germline assignment: CDR1 SQVTM and CDR2 ANQGSEA. DNA for the CDR3: TGCAGCGCGAGAGGGGCGGGAGGTATCGAGCAGTACTTC. This sequence encodes CSARGAGGIEQYF.

The chain couples TRBV7-2 to TRBJ2-1; 13 bases are a match to TRBD2. The CDR3 is 17 residues long. CDR1 is SGHTA, CDR2 FQGNSA, per germline. V was clipped by 5 bases and J by 12 bases; unmatched bases: 16. The CDR3 bases are TGTGCCAGCAGCCCCGATAGTGGACTAGCGGGAGCCTTTGGGCAGTTCTTC. The encoded protein is CASSPDSGLAGAFGQFF.

This clonotype was detected many times. V gene TRBV20-1 combines with J gene TRBJ2-7, with unresolved D. The CDR3 totals 11 residues. Germline CDR1 DFQATT, CDR2 SNEGSKA (reference sequence). The germline V and J ends were trimmed by 2 bases and 3 bases, with 5 bases remaining between them. This CDR3 is CSARRVYEQYF. The CDR3 nucleotides are TGCAGTGCTAGAAGAGTCTACGAGCAGTACTTC.

With regard to this clonotype: Since a much larger clone is just one base distant, this may be a read error. V usage is TRBV5-1 and J usage is TRBJ2-5, with 14 bases matching TRBD2. CDR1 is SGHRS, CDR2 YFSETQ, per germline. V lost 1 base and J lost 5; bases outside the gene matches: 7. The CDR3 consists of 17 residues. CDR3 nucleotides: TGCGCCAGCAGCTTGCTTGGGACTAGCGGGAGACAGGAGACCCAGTACTTC. It specifies CASSLLGTSGRQETQYF.

This clonotype was recorded at least ten times. This rearrangement joins TRBV5-1 to TRBJ2-6, with D unresolved. CDR3 length: 16 residues. Per the germline V gene, CDR1 is SGHRS and CDR2 is YFSETQ. V gave up 3 bases and J gave up 0 bases, with 10 bases separating them. CDR3 in DNA: TGCGCCAGCAGCTATCCTGCCCTCTCTGGGGCCAACGTCCTGACTTTC. Translating gives CASSYPALSGANVLTF.

The chain is built from TRBV9 and TRBJ1-2, with D unresolved. Germline CDR1 and CDR2: SGDLS and YYNGEE. The CDR3 covers 13 residues. Trimming cost V 2 bases and J 8 bases, with 13 bases left between them. In DNA, the CDR3 is TGTGCCAGCAGCGTTGGTCCTCCCGGGGGCTACACCTTC. Protein sequence: CASSVGPPGGYTF.

This chain connects TRBV20-1 to TRBJ2-7, with a weak D call TRBD1 (6 bases). CDR3 size: 14 residues. CDR1 is DFQATT and CDR2 is SNEGSKA in the germline V gene (reference sequence). Trimming took 0 bases from V and 0 from J, leaving 9 bases between them. The CDR3 loop reads CSARDLDSSYEQYF. The CDR3 DNA sequence: TGCAGTGCTAGAGATCTGGACAGCTCCTACGAGCAGTACTTC.